These T cell receptor beta chains were read from a single sample in a study of blood T cell repertoires in COVID-19. The data were produced by immunoSEQ multiplex PCR, yet TCRdb's version contains in-frame clones alone and is incomplete. The sample shows some 490,000 clones, roughly 85% of them seen only once. The source material was peripheral blood. These receptors originate from a human donor in a cohort sampled during active COVID-19. Both conserved end residues are part of each CDR3. The order of the fields is V gene, D gene, CDR3 length, clone size, J gene, CDR3 protein, CDR3 DNA. A D gene is named only where the DNA matches it firmly. Clone size, where shown, is once, few, many, or a class for clones that have expanded.

v_gene: TRBV27; d_gene: .; len: 17; abundance: few; j_gene: TRBJ2-7; CDR3aa: CASTPAGREPLGGEQYF; CDR3nt: TGTGCCAGCACCCCTGCCGGACGGGAACCCTTGGGGGGCGAGCAGTACTTC
v_gene: TRBV7-9; d_gene: .; len: 15; abundance: .; j_gene: TRBJ1-1; CDR3aa: CASSHNRGRVTEAFF; CDR3nt: TGTGCCAGCAGCCATAATCGGGGGAGGGTAACTGAAGCTTTCTTT
v_gene: TRBV7-2; d_gene: TRBD2; len: 17; abundance: .; j_gene: TRBJ2-3; CDR3aa: CASSLEVLAGGAHTQYF; CDR3nt: TGTGCCAGCAGCTTAGAAGTACTAGCGGGAGGAGCTCATACGCAGTATTTT
v_gene: TRBV5-1; d_gene: TRBD1; len: 16; abundance: few; j_gene: TRBJ2-3; CDR3aa: CASSPKGQTGTDTQYF; CDR3nt: TGCGCCAGCAGCCCCAAGGGACAGACAGGCACAGATACGCAGTATTTT
v_gene: TRBV5-4; d_gene: .; len: 13; abundance: few; j_gene: TRBJ2-3; CDR3aa: CASSLVPTDTQYF; CDR3nt: TGTGCCAGCAGCTTGGTCCCTACAGATACGCAGTATTTT
v_gene: TRBV11-3; d_gene: .; len: 14; abundance: .; j_gene: TRBJ2-1; CDR3aa: CASSPAAGYNEQFF; CDR3nt: TGTGCCAGCAGCCCGGCGGCGGGATACAATGAGCAGTTCTTC
v_gene: TRBV6-5; d_gene: TRBD1; len: 13; abundance: once; j_gene: TRBJ1-2; CDR3aa: CASSQGDTYGYTF; CDR3nt: TGTGCCAGCAGTCAGGGGGATACCTATGGCTACACCTTC
v_gene: TRBV30; d_gene: TRBD2; len: 12; abundance: .; j_gene: TRBJ2-2; CDR3aa: CAWTSGTGELFF; CDR3nt: TGTGCCTGGACTAGCGGAACCGGGGAGCTGTTTTTT
v_gene: TRBV6-6; d_gene: .; len: 13; abundance: .; j_gene: TRBJ2-1; CDR3aa: CASRTGSYNEQFF; CDR3nt: TGTGCCAGCAGGACTGGGTCTTACAATGAGCAGTTCTTC
v_gene: TRBV19; d_gene: TRBD1; len: 13; abundance: .; j_gene: TRBJ1-4; CDR3aa: CAIMDRANEKLFF; CDR3nt: TGTGCCATCATGGACAGGGCTAATGAAAAACTGTTTTTT
v_gene: TRBV27; d_gene: .; len: 15; abundance: .; j_gene: TRBJ2-1; CDR3aa: CASSLRLGSYNEQFF; CDR3nt: TGTGCCAGCAGTTTAAGGCTAGGCTCCTACAATGAGCAGTTCTTC
v_gene: TRBV19; d_gene: TRBD2; len: 15; abundance: .; j_gene: TRBJ2-3; CDR3aa: CASRSSGVSTDTQYF; CDR3nt: TGTGCCAGTAGATCTAGCGGGGTTAGCACAGATACGCAGTATTTT
v_gene: TRBV19; d_gene: .; len: 17; abundance: few; j_gene: TRBJ1-3; CDR3aa: CASSTSIREGSGNTIYF; CDR3nt: TGTGCCAGTAGTACCTCTATTCGGGAGGGCTCTGGAAACACCATATATTTT
v_gene: TRBV11-2; d_gene: TRBD2; len: 15; abundance: .; j_gene: TRBJ2-1; CDR3aa: CASSQSGSSYNEQFF; CDR3nt: TGTGCCAGCAGCCAAAGCGGGAGCTCCTACAATGAGCAGTTCTTC
v_gene: TRBV21-1; d_gene: .; len: 15; abundance: .; j_gene: TRBJ2-5; CDR3aa: CASSKDARYQETQYF; CDR3nt: TGTGCCAGCAGCAAAGACGCGCGGTACCAAGAGACCCAGTACTTC
v_gene: TRBV18; d_gene: TRBD2; len: 16; abundance: .; j_gene: TRBJ2-7; CDR3aa: CASSSTGTSGKYEQYF; CDR3nt: TGTGCCAGCTCATCCACTGGGACTAGCGGGAAATACGAGCAGTACTTC
v_gene: TRBV6-6; d_gene: TRBD1; len: 16; abundance: .; j_gene: TRBJ2-2; CDR3aa: CASSSRSGGFTGELFF; CDR3nt: TGTGCCAGCAGTTCCCGATCAGGGGGCTTCACCGGGGAGCTGTTTTTT
v_gene: TRBV7-2; d_gene: .; len: 16; abundance: .; j_gene: TRBJ2-3; CDR3aa: CASSAPLSAGADTQYF; CDR3nt: TGTGCCAGCAGCGCCCCCTTGAGTGCGGGCGCAGATACGCAGTATTTT
v_gene: TRBV6-2/TRBV6-3; d_gene: .; len: 15; abundance: once; j_gene: TRBJ1-2; CDR3aa: CASSYSVKNGAGYTF; CDR3nt: TGTGCCAGCAGTTACTCGGTCAAGAATGGGGCTGGCTACACCTTC
v_gene: TRBV30; d_gene: TRBD1; len: 14; abundance: few; j_gene: TRBJ1-2; CDR3aa: CAWSALGTGGGYTF; CDR3nt: TGTGCCTGGAGTGCCCTCGGGACAGGGGGAGGCTACACCTTC
v_gene: TRBV7-3; d_gene: .; len: 14; abundance: .; j_gene: TRBJ1-1; CDR3aa: CASSFGLANTEAFF; CDR3nt: TGTGCCAGCAGCTTTGGACTGGCAAACACTGAAGCTTTCTTT
v_gene: TRBV13; d_gene: TRBD1; len: 17; abundance: .; j_gene: TRBJ1-6; CDR3aa: CASSFSTGTGDNSPLHF; CDR3nt: TGTGCCAGCAGCTTCAGCACCGGGACAGGGGATAATTCACCCCTCCACTTT
v_gene: TRBV29-1; d_gene: .; len: 14; abundance: .; j_gene: TRBJ1-4; CDR3aa: CSVGVTATNEKLFF; CDR3nt: TGCAGCGTTGGGGTTACAGCAACTAATGAAAAACTGTTTTTT
v_gene: TRBV7-9; d_gene: TRBD1; len: 13; abundance: .; j_gene: TRBJ1-2; CDR3aa: CASSLMTGLGYTF; CDR3nt: TGTGCCAGCAGCCTGATGACAGGGCTCGGCTACACCTTC
v_gene: TRBV4-3; d_gene: TRBD1; len: 17; abundance: .; j_gene: TRBJ1-1; CDR3aa: CASSQAGQDPFNTEAFF; CDR3nt: TGCGCCAGCAGCCAAGCCGGACAGGACCCCTTTAACACTGAAGCTTTCTTT
v_gene: TRBV5-8; d_gene: TRBD1; len: 16; abundance: .; j_gene: TRBJ2-3; CDR3aa: CASSYGQGVGTDTQYF; CDR3nt: TGTGCCAGCAGCTACGGACAGGGCGTGGGCACAGATACGCAGTATTTT
v_gene: TRBV19; d_gene: .; len: 12; abundance: .; j_gene: TRBJ1-1; CDR3aa: CASSIGGPEAFF; CDR3nt: TGTGCCAGTAGTATAGGGGGCCCTGAAGCTTTCTTT
v_gene: TRBV6-1; d_gene: TRBD2; len: 17; abundance: .; j_gene: TRBJ2-7; CDR3aa: CASSEAPRTGGRHEQYF; CDR3nt: TGTGCCAGCAGTGAAGCGCCAAGGACGGGAGGCCGGCACGAGCAGTACTTC
v_gene: TRBV10-3; d_gene: TRBD1; len: 15; abundance: .; j_gene: TRBJ2-7; CDR3aa: CAISDFGTGAREQYF; CDR3nt: TGTGCCATCAGTGACTTTGGGACAGGGGCTAGGGAGCAGTACTTC
v_gene: TRBV7-3; d_gene: TRBD2; len: 14; abundance: .; j_gene: TRBJ2-5; CDR3aa: CASSLSGRGETQYF; CDR3nt: TGTGCCAGCAGCTTAAGCGGGAGGGGAGAGACCCAGTACTTC
v_gene: TRBV7-2; d_gene: .; len: 14; abundance: .; j_gene: TRBJ1-1; CDR3aa: CASLDRQENTEAFF; CDR3nt: TGTGCCAGCCTCGACCGGCAGGAGAACACTGAAGCTTTCTTT
v_gene: TRBV7-2; d_gene: TRBD1; len: 14; abundance: .; j_gene: TRBJ2-4; CDR3aa: CASSPGQGGNIQYF; CDR3nt: TGTGCCAGCAGCCCCGGACAGGGGGGGAACATTCAGTACTTC
v_gene: TRBV24-1; d_gene: TRBD2; len: 16; abundance: .; j_gene: TRBJ2-1; CDR3aa: CATSDTSGSSYNEQFF; CDR3nt: TGTGCCACCAGTGACACTAGCGGCAGCTCCTACAATGAGCAGTTCTTC
v_gene: TRBV6-5; d_gene: TRBD1; len: 15; abundance: .; j_gene: TRBJ1-2; CDR3aa: CASSLGGQGAYGYTF; CDR3nt: TGTGCCAGCAGTTTGGGCGGGCAGGGGGCCTATGGCTACACCTTC
v_gene: TRBV6-5; d_gene: .; len: 16; abundance: .; j_gene: TRBJ2-3; CDR3aa: CASSFQGGRHTDTQYF; CDR3nt: TGTGCCAGCAGTTTCCAGGGGGGAAGACACACAGATACGCAGTATTTT
v_gene: TRBV7-6; d_gene: TRBD1; len: 15; abundance: .; j_gene: TRBJ1-4; CDR3aa: CASSPRTGKNEKLFF; CDR3nt: TGTGCCAGCAGCCCCCGGACAGGGAAAAATGAAAAACTGTTTTTT
v_gene: TRBV19; d_gene: .; len: 15; abundance: once; j_gene: TRBJ2-5; CDR3aa: CASSPPTGSRETQYF; CDR3nt: TGTGCCAGTAGTCCACCGACAGGTTCTCGGGAGACCCAGTACTTC
v_gene: TRBV28; d_gene: TRBD1; len: 13; abundance: .; j_gene: TRBJ1-2; CDR3aa: CASSKRQGYGYTF; CDR3nt: TGTGCCAGCTCAAAGCGACAGGGGTATGGCTACACCTTC
v_gene: TRBV5-1; d_gene: TRBD2; len: 15; abundance: few; j_gene: TRBJ2-7; CDR3aa: CASSPGGAGSYEQYF; CDR3nt: TGCGCCAGCAGCCCCGGGGGAGCGGGATCCTACGAGCAGTACTTC
v_gene: TRBV3-1/TRBV3-2; d_gene: TRBD1; len: 17; abundance: once; j_gene: TRBJ1-5; CDR3aa: CASSHARQGARGQPQHF; CDR3nt: TGTGCCAGCAGCCACGCTAGACAGGGGGCGCGAGGTCAGCCCCAGCATTTT
v_gene: TRBV19; d_gene: .; len: 16; abundance: .; j_gene: TRBJ1-5; CDR3aa: CASSILSPPGNQPQHF; CDR3nt: TGTGCCAGTAGTATTCTATCGCCTCCCGGCAATCAGCCCCAGCATTTT
v_gene: TRBV9; d_gene: .; len: 16; abundance: .; j_gene: TRBJ2-2; CDR3aa: CASSPRYSGNTGELFF; CDR3nt: TGTGCCAGCAGCCCCCGTTATAGCGGGAACACCGGGGAGCTGTTTTTT
v_gene: TRBV7-9; d_gene: TRBD1; len: 15; abundance: .; j_gene: TRBJ1-2; CDR3aa: CASSSYLDRDNGYTF; CDR3nt: TGTGCCAGCAGCTCCTACTTAGACAGGGATAATGGCTACACCTTC
v_gene: TRBV27; d_gene: TRBD1; len: 13; abundance: .; j_gene: TRBJ2-7; CDR3aa: CASSLSSGQAKNF; CDR3nt: TGTGCCAGCAGTTTATCAAGCGGACAGGCTAAGAACTTC
v_gene: TRBV6-6; d_gene: TRBD1; len: 15; abundance: .; j_gene: TRBJ1-1; CDR3aa: CASSQIQGAYTEAFF; CDR3nt: TGTGCCAGCAGCCAGATACAGGGGGCTTACACTGAAGCTTTCTTT
v_gene: TRBV19; d_gene: TRBD1; len: 14; abundance: .; j_gene: TRBJ1-1; CDR3aa: CASSIQGAPTEAFF; CDR3nt: TGTGCCAGTAGTATACAGGGGGCACCCACTGAAGCTTTCTTT
v_gene: TRBV11-2; d_gene: .; len: 14; abundance: .; j_gene: TRBJ2-7; CDR3aa: CASSLAGEPYEQYF; CDR3nt: TGTGCCAGCAGCTTAGCGGGAGAGCCCTACGAGCAGTACTTC
v_gene: TRBV9; d_gene: .; len: 14; abundance: once; j_gene: TRBJ2-7; CDR3aa: CASSVALGVNEQYF; CDR3nt: TGTGCCAGCAGCGTAGCTTTGGGCGTCAACGAGCAGTACTTC
v_gene: TRBV25-1; d_gene: TRBD2; len: 15; abundance: once; j_gene: TRBJ2-1; CDR3aa: CASSDTGTSGNEQFF; CDR3nt: TGTGCCAGCAGTGACACCGGGACTAGCGGCAATGAGCAGTTCTTC
v_gene: TRBV28; d_gene: TRBD1; len: 15; abundance: .; j_gene: TRBJ1-5; CDR3aa: CASSRTGGGDQPQHF; CDR3nt: TGTGCCAGCAGTCGAACAGGGGGAGGGGATCAGCCCCAGCATTTT